This passage covers 22 T cell receptor beta chains from one sample sequenced in a study of OX40 agonist ivuxolimab in advanced cancers. Some clones are missing from TCRdb's copy, which holds only in-frame ones; the method was immunoSEQ multiplex PCR. Counted here are roughly 26,000 clones, more than 80% occurring once; the ten biggest clones make up 16%. The sample consisted of CD4+ or CD8+ T cells sorted from blood, taken in a trial of the OX40 agonist ivuxolimab. The receptors derive from an adult with an advanced solid tumor such as melanoma, head and neck, liver or kidney cancer.

Only a few counts were recorded for this clone. The chain employs TRBV20-1 and TRBJ2-1, with TRBD2 matching 8 bases. The germline CDR1 and CDR2 sequences are DFQATT and SNEGSKA (reference sequence). The CDR3 covers 11 residues. Trimming cost V 6 bases and J 15 bases; bases outside gene matches: 10. The CDR3 protein is CSANEKTSVFF. The CDR3 coding sequence is TGCAGTGCAAATGAAAAGACTAGCGTGTTCTTC.

The chain uses TRBV14 and TRBJ2-1; 10 bases are a match to TRBD1. The germline V gene has CDR1 SGHDN and CDR2 FVKESK. The V segment lost 4 bases and the J segment 4 bases; nucleotides outside the gene matches: 7. This CDR3 is 16 amino acids long. CDR3 in amino acids: CASSPWGQGRYNEQFF. CDR3 sequence (DNA): TGTGCCAGCAGCCCCTGGGGACAGGGGAGATACAATGAGCAGTTCTTC.

The CDR3 loop is CASSLGLAGAYEQYF. In DNA, the CDR3 is TGCGCCAGCAGCTTGGGGCTAGCGGGGGCCTACGAGCAGTACTTC. The chain uses TRBV5-1 and TRBJ2-7; 10 nucleotides align to TRBD2. CDR1 SGHRS and CDR2 YFSETQ come from the germline V gene. The junction had 2 bases not matched to a gene; V was cut back by 0 bases and J by 2 bases. This CDR3 has 15 amino acids.

This clone showed up just a few times. V gene TRBV7-6 combines with J gene TRBJ2-1; 8 bases are a match to TRBD1. This CDR3 spans 14 amino acids. J was trimmed by 9 bases and V by 5 bases; bases with no gene match: 9. The germline V gene has CDR1 SGHVS and CDR2 FNYEAQ. CDR3 region: CASSKGQGITEQFF. The CDR3 DNA reads TGTGCCAGCAGCAAAGGACAGGGAATTACTGAGCAGTTCTTC.

V and J are TRBV5-1 and TRBJ2-2; 12 nucleotides match TRBD2. The germline gives CDR1 SGHRS, CDR2 YFSETQ. The CDR3 is made up of 16 amino acids. The V segment lost 4 bases and the J segment 3 bases; nucleotides outside the gene matches: 4. CDR3 residues: CASSIRTSGDTGELFF. CDR3 nucleotide sequence: TGCGCCAGCAGCATAAGGACTAGCGGGGACACCGGGGAGCTGTTTTTT.

The chain employs TRBV6-5 and TRBJ2-7; tentatively, D is TRBD1 (6 bases). The V gene lost 2 bases and the J gene lost 7 bases, with 12 bases spanning the gap. Germline CDR1 and CDR2: MNHEY and SVGAGI. This CDR3 is 13 amino acids long. CDR3 sequence reads: CASSYRTGREQYF. Written as DNA, the CDR3 is TGTGCCAGCAGTTACCGTACAGGGAGAGAGCAGTACTTC.

The chain couples TRBV18 to TRBJ2-3; D may match TRBD1 or TRBD2 (5 bases each). Germline CDR1 is KGHSH and CDR2 is LQKENI. Between the trimmed V and J ends, which lost 5 bases and 3 bases, there was a span of 6 bases. The CDR3 contains 12 residues. CDR3 DNA sequence: TGTGCCAGCTCAGGGGGAACAGATACGCAGTATTTT. Amino acid sequence: CASSGGTDTQYF.

The chain links TRBV9 to TRBJ2-5, with TRBD1 matching 7 bases. The end of the DNA is better explained by TRBJ2-7, so the J call may be wrong. Germline assignment: CDR1 SGDLS and CDR2 YYNGEE. The CDR3 extends over 14 amino acids. In DNA, the CDR3 is TGTGCCAGCAGCGTGCAGGGGGACTCCTACGAGCAGTACTTC. Amino acids: CASSVQGDSYEQYF.

The J gene is TRBJ2-1, the V gene TRBV5-4, with 11 bases lining up with TRBD2. The CDR3 covers 17 residues. The V gene's germline CDR1 is SGHNT and CDR2 YYREEE (reference sequence). The V segment lost 4 bases and the J segment 6 bases; nucleotides outside the gene matches: 12. The CDR3 sequence: CASSLPRGLAETNEQFF. CDR3 nucleotide sequence: TGTGCCAGCAGCCTCCCCCGGGGACTAGCGGAAACCAATGAGCAGTTCTTC.

The chain is built from TRBV27 and TRBJ2-2, with a possible D match to TRBD1 (6 bases). The CDR3 runs to 17 residues. Trimming took off 4 bases at V and 4 bases at J, with 19 bases between the two ends. Germline CDR1 is MNHEY and CDR2 is SMNVEV (reference sequence). Written as DNA, the CDR3 is TGTGCCAGCAGTTCGAACCACAGGGATCGGAGCACCGGGGAGCTGTTTTTT. This translates into CASSSNHRDRSTGELFF.

The V and J genes are TRBV2 and TRBJ2-7; 7 nucleotides align to TRBD2. This CDR3 is built from 15 residues. CDR1 and CDR2 (germline): SNHLY, FYNNEI. The V segment lost 3 bases and the J segment 1 base; nucleotides outside the gene matches: 6. The CDR3 DNA follows: TGTGCCAGCAGTGATCCAGCGGGGTCTTCCTACGAGCAGTACTTC. It codes for CASSDPAGSSYEQYF.

This sequence joins TRBV4-1 and TRBJ2-4, with TRBD2 matching 7 bases. Looked up from germline, CDR1 is MGHRA and CDR2 is YSYEKL. J gave up 4 bases and V 1 base, and 4 bases lay outside the gene matches. The CDR3 spans 15 residues. The CDR3 loop is CASSQVGGGKNIQYF. The CDR3 bases are TGCGCCAGCAGCCAAGTTGGCGGGGGAAAAAACATTCAGTACTTC.

The chain joins TRBV5-4 to TRBJ1-5; D gene uncertain. This CDR3 has 13 amino acids. Between the trimmed V and J ends, which lost 0 bases and 8 bases, there was a span of 9 bases. Germline-derived CDR1 and CDR2 are SGHNT and YYREEE (reference sequence). The CDR3 sequence: CASSLEGREPQHF. CDR3 DNA sequence: TGTGCCAGCAGCTTGGAGGGTCGGGAGCCCCAGCATTTT. The full variable domain, completed using reference TRBV5-4 and TRBJ1-5, is ETGVTQSPTHLIKTRGQQVTLRCSSQSGHNTVSWYQQALGQGPQFIFQYYREEENGRGNFPPRFSGLQFPNYSSELNVNALELDDSALYLCASSLEGREPQHFGDGTRLSIL.

The chain joins TRBV27 to TRBJ1-6; D remains unclear. V was cut by 5 bases and J by 0 bases, with 2 bases left in between. Germline loops: CDR1 MNHEY, CDR2 SMNVEV (reference sequence). This CDR3 comprises 13 residues. The CDR3 sequence: CASSPSYNSPLHF. The CDR3 region has the DNA TGTGCCAGCAGTCCCTCCTATAATTCACCCCTCCACTTT.

This chain connects TRBV11-3 to TRBJ2-1, with D perhaps being TRBD1 or TRBD2 (5 bases each). Germline CDR1 is SGHNT and CDR2 is YENEEA. Deletions cut 5 bases from V and 0 bases from J, with 11 bases between. The CDR3 consists of 15 residues. The DNA of the CDR3 is TGTGCCAGCAGCCCCCGGGACCGCTCCTACAATGAGCAGTTCTTC. Residues: CASSPRDRSYNEQFF.

The genes are TRBV7-2 and TRBJ2-1; D ambiguous. The CDR3 contains 12 residues. The ends were cut back, 5 bases at V and 8 bases at J, with 10 bases in the middle. Germline V gene sequence: CDR1 SGHTA, CDR2 FQGNSA. CDR3 nucleotides: TGTGCCAGCAGCACCCAACCCCATGAGCAGTTCTTC. This encodes CASSTQPHEQFF.

The chain has TRBV4-1 and TRBJ2-7; a weak D match, TRBD2 (7 bases). Looked up from germline, CDR1 is MGHRA and CDR2 is YSYEKL. The CDR3 contains 15 residues. Trimming shortened V by 0 bases and J by 7 bases, and 16 bases separated the two germline ends. The CDR3 coding sequence is TGCGCCAGCAGCCAAGATGGTGGGGGGGCCTGGGAGCAGTACTTC. It encodes CASSQDGGGAWEQYF.

The rearrangement joins TRBV9 to TRBJ1-4; D is ambiguous. The CDR3 sequence is 16 residues long. Germline V gives CDR1 SGDLS, CDR2 YYNGEE. The V gene lost 4 bases and the J gene lost 5 bases, with 18 bases spanning the gap. CDR3 in DNA: TGTGCCAGCAGCCCTGGAGGAGGGCACCTAAATGAAAAACTGTTTTTT. This translates into CASSPGGGHLNEKLFF.

The chain combines TRBV5-1 with TRBJ2-3; 8 bases align to TRBD1. The CDR3 length is 14 residues. The trim removed 0 bases at V and 7 bases at J, leaving 4 bases unmatched. Germline assignment: CDR1 SGHRS and CDR2 YFSETQ. CDR3 amino acids: CASSLGTGGNTQYF. DNA of the CDR3: TGCGCCAGCAGCTTGGGTACAGGGGGAAATACGCAGTATTTT.

The chain joins TRBV9 to TRBJ2-1; perhaps TRBD2 as D (7 bases). This CDR3 is built from 13 residues. The germline gives CDR1 SGDLS, CDR2 YYNGEE. The germline V and J ends were trimmed by 4 bases and 9 bases, with 14 bases remaining between them. The CDR3: CASSSRGEGEQFF. DNA for the CDR3: TGTGCCAGCAGCTCGAGGGGGGAGGGTGAGCAGTTCTTC.

V and J are TRBV6-1 and TRBJ2-5; the match to TRBD2 covers 10 bases. This CDR3 contains 14 residues. V lost 7 bases and J lost 5; bases outside the gene matches: 7. Looked up from germline, CDR1 is MNHNS and CDR2 is SASEGT. This CDR3 is CASTWGTSEETQYF. Here the CDR3 DNA reads TGTGCCAGCACCTGGGGGACTAGCGAGGAGACCCAGTACTTC.

The rearrangement uses TRBV29-1 and TRBJ2-3, with 7 nucleotides matching TRBD1. CDR1 SQVTM and CDR2 ANQGSEA come from the germline V gene. The CDR3 sequence is 15 residues long. Here the CDR3 DNA reads TGCAGTGCTCCTCCGGGGACAGAGCGAACAGATACGCAGTATTTT. Amino acid sequence: CSAPPGTERTDTQYF.